Below, one T cell receptor beta chain is given with its context. This clone was seen once. Its target antigen remains unknown. The input lacks base qualities; no much larger clone sits a single base away. The source of the sample is a study of blood T cell repertoires in COVID-19 (dated by TCRdb to the early 2020s). About the study as a whole: Collaborator samples came from the United States, Italy and Spain and covered acute and convalescent phases of COVID-19. The prospective study material was composed of cDNA or gDNA derived from T cells, B-cell-depleted T cells, or PBMCs. The dataset comprised deeply sampled blood TCRbeta repertoires from subjects exposed to, actively infected with, or recovered from COVID-19. The repertoires were released in a freely available public database meant as a resource for research on the immune response to SARS-CoV-2. The samples were drawn from two sources: the first 160 participants of the ongoing ImmuneRACE study, and about 1,300 subjects contributed by 6 global collaborators. The sample metadata nearly always contained a de-identified subject ID, COVID-19 status, age in years and sex. Where HLA class I and class II types were available, the types were taken from metadata supplied by the sample provider, not from assay-based typing.

Participants in the prospective study were enrolled through a virtual design, were aged about 18 to 100 years, and lived in roughly 24 United States geographic areas. Cohort assignment in the prospective study relied on participant-reported clinical history from a screening survey and a study questionnaire. For ImmuneRACE Cohort 3, a participant was defined as recovered based on two consecutive negative NP/OP PCR tests, clearance by a healthcare professional, or resolution of symptoms. Mobile phlebotomists in the prospective study collected whole blood, serum and a nasopharyngeal or oropharyngeal swab from every participant. Prospective study participants could optionally give additional blood draws and questionnaires over an approximately 2-month period. Before DNA extraction, prospective study blood samples were shipped either frozen or at room temperature. Reading the germline V gene gives CDR1 SGDLS and CDR2 YYNGEE. V and J are trimmed by 6 bases and 1 base, and the gene matches miss 6 bases of the junction. The CDR3 has 14 amino acids, counting the end cysteine and phenylalanine. Kept here is only the CDR3 DNA, which spans 42 bases and is read in frame from base 1.

Results the study describes overall, beyond this receptor: Clinical and demographic metadata were provided uncurated, with the amount varying by source and participant.

The immunoSEQ Assay, a bias-controlled multiplex PCR, was used to amplify TCRbeta CDR3 regions from genomic DNA. The original methods were these. The number of nucleated cells in each sample was estimated from the amplification of reference gene primers within the assay. Sequence reads were collapsed and filtered to measure the absolute abundance of every unique TCRbeta CDR3 rearrangement. Productive Simpson clonality was computed per sample as the square root of Simpson's diversity index over productive rearrangements. TCRdb mirrors the immuneACCESS table, restricted to in-frame sequences. Some clones are absent from its copies; in checked studies, under half trace to an unresolved V gene, and the reason for the others is unknown. V and J calls and clone size are as listed in that table; D and trimming were resolved from the DNA. This sample is represented by hundreds of thousands of clones; under 95% of them were singletons. The ten largest account for roughly 2.6% of the sample.

Input material: PBMCs or T cells enriched from blood (not recorded which). The clonotype comes from a man between 60 and 75 years old who had recovered from COVID-19. This receptor chain uses TRBV9 and TRBJ2-5; 7 bases in the middle match TRBD1. The DNA reads as follows: TGTGCCAGCACCCCGACAGGGACCCAAGAGACCCAGTACTTC. This translates into CASTPTGTQETQYF.